Ten or more counts support the clone carrying this T cell receptor (beta chain). Its antigen is not identified. Both TCR beta VDJ combination and CDR3 sequence profiling were carried out. Genomic DNA was the template for this profiling. TCRdb passed the reads through MiXCR, listing each CDR3 protein once. This table has 150,000 or so distinct CDR3 sequences, around 48% appearing once. The source of the sample is a study of CD8+CD57+ T cells in acquired aplastic anemia. Study as a whole: Isolated CD4+ and CD8+ cells, once sorted, yielded DNA averaging roughly 3.4 ug. Findings and caveats of the study: The same twenty-nine CD8+ CDR3 sequences occurred in patients and in controls.

Patients sequenced had flow cytometry evidence of CD8+CD57+ cell expansion. All participating patients were living with severe acquired aplastic anemia. CDR3 length equals 10 residues. Trimming cost V 3 bases and J 8 bases, with 7 bases left between them. Germline V gene data show CDR1 as DFQATT and CDR2 as SNEGSKA (reference sequence). The source is a human donor with aplastic anemia. The chain is built from TRBV20-1 and TRBJ1-2; no definite D call. Sequencing was performed on sorted CD4+, CD8+, or CD8+CD57+ T cells (not recorded which) from PBMCs. CDR3 sequence reads: CSARERGYTF. The CDR3 DNA sequence: TGCAGTGCTAGGGAAAGAGGCTACACCTTC.